This section outlines one TCR beta chain sequence together with its context. As yet, its antigen is unknown. TCRdb keeps only in-frame clones here, not all; method: immunoSEQ multiplex PCR. Of some 96,000 clones in the sample, 91% are singletons; the top ten hold 0.15%. This specimen belongs to a study of siplizumab effects on memory and regulatory T cells. Whole-study findings and limits: A major contribution to the alloresponse seemed to be made by naive T cells, which seemed more diverse than memory cells.

The junction had 8 bases not matched to a gene; V was cut back by 2 bases and J by 6 bases. The V gene's germline CDR1 is MDHEN and CDR2 SYDVKM. The CDR3 loop spans 17 amino acids. Sequencing used CD4+ T cells sorted from blood. This receptor was taken from a human donor in good health. The chain combines TRBV28 with TRBJ2-2; TRBD2 matches at 11 bases. CDR3 residues: CASSLGLAGGYPGELFF. CDR3 DNA: TGTGCCAGCAGTTTAGGGCTAGCGGGGGGCTACCCCGGGGAGCTGTTTTTT. The whole variable domain, remainder taken from reference TRBV28 and TRBJ2-2, is DVKVTQSSRYLVKRTGEKVFLECVQDMDHENMFWYRQDPGLGLRLIYFSYDVKMKEKGDIPEGYSVSREKKERFSLILESASTNQTSMYLCASSLGLAGGYPGELFFGEGSRLTVL.